These T cell receptor beta chains were read from a single sample in a study of cytomegalovirus exposure and HLA in healthy donors. Here immunoSEQ multiplex PCR was the method, and the copy in TCRdb shows in-frame clones only, minus some. The sample consists of some 130,000 clones, 60% to 75% of them appearing once. The material sequenced was PBMCs. Receptors originate from a human donor in good health. Each CDR3 is given with its conserved first and last residue. The D gene is left open where the match is weak. Where a row states a size, it is once, few, many or the class of an expanded clone; other rows omit it.

TRBV27	TRBD2	-	TRBJ2-3	TGTGCCAGCAGAGACGGGAGGAGGTCAGATACGCAGTATTTT	CASRDGRRSDTQYF
TRBV9	TRBD2	-	TRBJ2-1	TGTGCCAGCAGCGACCCGTACTCTGCTAGCGGGAGGAGTAATGAGCAGTTCTTC	CASSDPYSASGRSNEQFF
TRBV18	-	-	TRBJ1-2	TGTGCCAGCTCACCACAGGGAGGCGGCTACACCTTC	CASSPQGGGYTF
TRBV7-2	TRBD1	-	TRBJ2-7	TGTGCCAGCAGCACGGAAGGGGGCCTAGGTTACGAGCAGTACTTC	CASSTEGGLGYEQYF
TRBV28	TRBD1	-	TRBJ1-4	TGTGCCAGCAGTTTCGAGGGACAGGGGAATGAAAAACTGTTTTTT	CASSFEGQGNEKLFF
TRBV7-9	-	-	TRBJ2-1	TGTGCCAGCAGCCCTCGCCCCGGCTCCTACAATGAGCAGTTCTTC	CASSPRPGSYNEQFF
TRBV18	TRBD1	-	TRBJ2-7	TGTGCCAGCTCACCGAGCCCGGGACAGGAGTACGAGCAGTACTTC	CASSPSPGQEYEQYF
TRBV13	-	-	TRBJ1-5	TGTGCCAGCAGCCCCAGGACAGCGAATCAGCCCCAGCATTTT	CASSPRTANQPQHF
TRBV6-1	TRBD1	few	TRBJ1-2	TGTGCCAGCCGGGACAGGATTAACTATGGCTACACCTTC	CASRDRINYGYTF
TRBV5-1	-	-	TRBJ2-2	TGCGCCAGCAGCTTAGCGGTTATGAACACCGGGGAGCTGTTTTTT	CASSLAVMNTGELFF
TRBV19	TRBD1	-	TRBJ2-1	TGTGCCAGTAGCTGGGACAGAACCAATGAGCAGTTCTTC	CASSWDRTNEQFF
TRBV18	-	-	TRBJ2-7	TGTGCCAGCGACGGCGGGGCTGGTTCCTACGAGCAGTACTTC	CASDGGAGSYEQYF
TRBV6-1	-	few	TRBJ2-7	TGTGCCAGCAGTGTTTTTGTATCCTACGAGCAGTACTTC	CASSVFVSYEQYF
TRBV28	-	few	TRBJ2-2	TGTGCCAGCAGTTCACCGGACAGCACCGGGGAGCTGTTTTTT	CASSSPDSTGELFF
TRBV7-2	TRBD1	-	TRBJ2-7	TGTGCCAGCAGCCGCCCGGGACAGCCACCCTACGAGCAGTACTTC	CASSRPGQPPYEQYF
TRBV7-2	TRBD1	few	TRBJ1-5	TGTGCCAGCAGCGCACAGGGGGCAGTTCAGCCCCAGCATTTT	CASSAQGAVQPQHF
TRBV10-3	TRBD1	-	TRBJ2-2	TGTGCCATCAGGAGACAGGGGTCGGACACCGGGGAGCTGTTTTTT	CAIRRQGSDTGELFF
TRBV6-4	-	-	TRBJ2-1	TGTGCCAGCAGTGAGGGGCGGGACCCCAATGAGCAGTTCTTC	CASSEGRDPNEQFF
TRBV28	TRBD1	-	TRBJ2-7	TGTGCCAGCAGCGGGGGACAGGGGGTCTACGAGCAGTACTTC	CASSGGQGVYEQYF
TRBV28	-	-	TRBJ1-4	TGTGCCAGCAGCAGGGACATAAATGAAAAACTGTTTTTT	CASSRDINEKLFF
TRBV28	-	-	TRBJ1-5	TGTGCCAGCAGTTTATGGGGCAGGGCAATCCAGCCCCAGCATTTT	CASSLWGRAIQPQHF
TRBV14	TRBD2	few	TRBJ2-7	TGTGCCAGCAGCCAAGAAAGAGTGGGACTAGCGGGATCCTACGAGCAGTACTTC	CASSQERVGLAGSYEQYF
TRBV5-4	TRBD2	once	TRBJ2-1	TGTGCCAGCAGCCCCAGTCAACTAGCGGGAGGAGGGGAGCAGCTCTTC	CASSPSQLAGGGEQLF
TRBV9	-	-	TRBJ2-7	TGTGCCAGCAGCGTAACAGGGTCTTCCTACGAGCAGTACTTC	CASSVTGSSYEQYF
TRBV10-3	-	few	TRBJ2-1	TGTGCCATCAATCTAGACCCGGCGGACAATGAGCAGTTCTTC	CAINLDPADNEQFF
TRBV19	TRBD2	-	TRBJ2-7	TGTGCCAGTAGTACTCGAGCGGGGGCCAGCTCCTACGAGCAGTACTTC	CASSTRAGASSYEQYF
TRBV5-5	TRBD1	-	TRBJ2-7	TGTGCCAGCAGCCGACAGGGGTCCTACGAGCAGTACTTC	CASSRQGSYEQYF
TRBV7-8	-	-	TRBJ2-1	TGTGCCAGCACCCCAGAGGAGGGGTTCGGGCAGTTCTTC	CASTPEEGFGQFF
TRBV7-9	-	-	TRBJ2-3	TGTGCCAGCAGCTCGAAAGGGGCGTGGGATAGCACAGATACGCAGTATTTT	CASSSKGAWDSTDTQYF